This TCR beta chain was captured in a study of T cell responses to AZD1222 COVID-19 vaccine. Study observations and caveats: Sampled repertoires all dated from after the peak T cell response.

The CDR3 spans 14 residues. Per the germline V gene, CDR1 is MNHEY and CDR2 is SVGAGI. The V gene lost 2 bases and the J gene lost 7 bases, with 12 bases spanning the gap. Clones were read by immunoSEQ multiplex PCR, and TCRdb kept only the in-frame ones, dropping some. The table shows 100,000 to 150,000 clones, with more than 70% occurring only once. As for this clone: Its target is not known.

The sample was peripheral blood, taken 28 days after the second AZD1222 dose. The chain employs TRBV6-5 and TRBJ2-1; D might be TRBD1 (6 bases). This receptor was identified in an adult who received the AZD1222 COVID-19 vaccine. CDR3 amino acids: CASSYMNRENEQFF. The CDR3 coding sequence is TGTGCCAGCAGTTACATGAACAGGGAAAATGAGCAGTTCTTC.